This entry lists 8 T cell receptor beta chains sequenced from one sample in a study of blood T cell repertoires in COVID-19. Clones were read by immunoSEQ multiplex PCR, and TCRdb kept only the in-frame ones, dropping some. The profile shows around 300,000 clones, roughly nine tenths of them singletons. The sequenced material came from PBMCs or T cells enriched from blood (not recorded which). Receptor source: a woman aged 40 to 50 who had recovered from COVID-19.

The CDR3 nucleotides read TGTGCCAGCAGTGCCGGGGGGGCCCTTCTTAAAGATACGCAGTATTTT. It yields the protein CASSAGGALLKDTQYF. The chain uses TRBV7-3 and TRBJ2-3; 8 nucleotides align to TRBD2. This CDR3 spans 16 amino acids. The junction had 13 bases not matched to a gene; V was cut back by 6 bases and J by 5 bases. The germline V gene has CDR1 SGHTA and CDR2 FQGTGA.

The gene calls are TRBV7-9 and TRBJ2-6; no clear D. V was pared by 5 bases and J by 0 bases, with 11 bases between. Germline V CDR1 and CDR2: SEHNR, FQNEAQ (reference sequence). This CDR3 region has 16 residues. This chain's CDR3 is CASSLTTSSGANVLTF. CDR3 bases: TGTGCCAGCAGCCTCACAACAAGCTCTGGGGCCAACGTCCTGACTTTC.

This chain joins TRBV2 and TRBJ2-1, with 8 bases matching TRBD2. Germline V gene lookup returns CDR1 SNHLY and CDR2 FYNNEI. The CDR3 extends over 15 amino acids. Germline trimming cut 2 bases from V and 4 bases from J; bases unmatched to any gene: 4. The CDR3, as DNA: TGTGCCAGCAGTGAACAAGCGGGAGTGTACAATGAGCAGTTCTTC. Residues: CASSEQAGVYNEQFF.

The genes are TRBV7-9 and TRBJ1-5; the D gene is possibly TRBD1 (6 bases). This CDR3 region has 12 residues. Trimming pared 1 base from V and 9 bases from J, leaving 7 bases between. Germline CDR1 reads SEHNR; CDR2 reads FQNEAQ (reference sequence). The CDR3 is CASSLEGGPQHF. The CDR3 coding sequence is TGTGCCAGCAGCTTAGAAGGGGGGCCCCAGCATTTT.

The chain uses TRBV30 and TRBJ2-6, with D possibly being TRBD1 (6 bases). Deletions cut 5 bases from V and 4 bases from J, with 12 bases between. The CDR3 runs 14 residues. Per the germline V gene, CDR1 is GTSNPN and CDR2 is SVGIG (reference sequence). The CDR3 protein is CAWATGTGANVLTF. Here the CDR3 DNA reads TGTGCCTGGGCCACAGGGACCGGGGCCAACGTCCTGACTTTC.

CDR3 sequence (DNA): TGTGCCAGCAGCTTAGCGTATTCAGGGGGGACTGAAGCTTTCTTT. Translation: CASSLAYSGGTEAFF. The rearrangement joins TRBV7-8 to TRBJ1-1, with 7 bases fitting TRBD1. The CDR3 sequence is 15 residues long. CDR1 and CDR2 (germline): SGHVS, FQNEAQ. Trimming cost V 0 bases and J 5 bases; bases outside gene matches: 6.

This rearrangement joins TRBV30 to TRBJ1-4; TRBD1 matches 8 bases. CDR1 and CDR2 (germline): GTSNPN, SVGIG (reference sequence). The trim removed 5 bases at V and 3 bases at J, leaving 8 bases unmatched. There are 15 residues in the CDR3. In DNA, the CDR3 is TGTGCCTGGCGCCGACGGACAGGGCCTAATGAAAAACTGTTTTTT. It is translated as CAWRRRTGPNEKLFF. Complete variable domain (other parts from reference TRBV30 and TRBJ1-4): SQTIHQWPATLVQPVGSPLSLECTVEGTSNPNLYWYRQAAGRGLQLLFYSVGIGQISSEVPQNLSASRPQDRQFILSSKKLLLSDSGFYLCAWRRRTGPNEKLFFGSGTQLSVL.

The J gene is TRBJ2-6, the V gene TRBV15; D remains unclear. The CDR3 contains 16 residues. Trimming removed 0 bases from V and 4 bases from J, with 10 bases in between. Germline CDR1 is LNHNV and CDR2 is YYDKDF (reference sequence). The CDR3, as DNA: TGTGCCACCAGCAGAGAACAGCATCTGGGGGCCAACGTCCTGACTTTC. Its protein is CATSREQHLGANVLTF.